This T cell receptor beta chain stems from a study of blood T cells in healthy people across ages. Then a second PCR, running about 6 to 12 cycles, was carried out with a sample-barcoded 5' primer and a J-beta primer mix. TCRdb itself ran the 5' RACE reads through MiXCR, one entry per CDR3 protein. The table has over 1,300,000 distinct CDR3 sequences, roughly 59% seen once. On this clonotype: Its matching antigen is unknown. Mismatch with germline at one junction end may stem from a read error.

PBMCs were isolated at a quantity of at least 6 million per sample. Study results and caveats: Aged donors had fewer naive CD4+ cells and lower diversity than long-lived donors. Roughly linear age-related decline in beta diversity appeared, significant by age around 42. Diversity was estimated from one million T cells, and these estimates were considered underestimates.

In germline, CDR1 is ENHRY, CDR2 SYGVKD. This CDR3 is built from 13 residues. This chain uses TRBV10-3 with TRBJ2-7; 8 positions agree with TRBD1. The sample was blood. The source is a man between 18 and 35 years old in good health. The DNA of the CDR3 is TGTGCCACCAGTGGCAGGGGGCTCTACGAGCAGTACTTC. Protein sequence: CATSGRGLYEQYF.